This T cell receptor beta chain was obtained from a study of T-cell reconstitution after alpha-beta-depleted transplantation in children. Unique molecular identifiers were incorporated into the prepared TCRbeta library. A single record per CDR3 protein comes from TCRdb applying MiXCR to the PCR reads. The sample records around 600,000 distinct CDR3 sequences, approximately 22% being singletons. This clonotype has only a few counts. The antigen is not known. CDR1 and CDR2 from the germline V gene are DFQATT and SNEGSKA (reference sequence). Trimming cost V 3 bases and J 9 bases, with 12 bases left between them. This CDR3 region has 12 residues. General study findings and limits: Reportedly, alpha-beta T cells present about two months post-transplant originated from several hundred expanded clones of graft origin. One year after transplant, T-cell counts and diversity came mostly from newly produced T cells.

The genes are TRBV20-1 and TRBJ2-1; possibly TRBD1 for D (6 bases). This TCR derives from a boy under three years old who had a stem cell transplant for acute myeloid leukemia, so the T cells may come from the graft donor. Sequenced here: PBMCs, mostly from graft donor cells, sampled 360 days after TCRalphabeta/CD19-depleted stem cell transplant. As DNA, the CDR3 is TGCAGTGCTAGCCAGGGGCGGCGTGAGCAGTTCTTC. Amino acid sequence: CSASQGRREQFF.